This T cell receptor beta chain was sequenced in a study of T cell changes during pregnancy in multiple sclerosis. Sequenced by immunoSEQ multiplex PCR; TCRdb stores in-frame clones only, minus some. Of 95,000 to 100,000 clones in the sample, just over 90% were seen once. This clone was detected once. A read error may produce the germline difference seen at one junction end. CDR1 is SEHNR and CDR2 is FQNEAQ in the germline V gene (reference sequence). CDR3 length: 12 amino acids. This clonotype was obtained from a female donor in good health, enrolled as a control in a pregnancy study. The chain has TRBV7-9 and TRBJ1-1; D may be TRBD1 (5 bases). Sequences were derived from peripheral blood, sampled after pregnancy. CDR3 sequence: CAGSQGITEAFF. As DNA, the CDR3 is TGTGCCGGCAGCCAGGGAATCACTGAAGCTTTCTTT.